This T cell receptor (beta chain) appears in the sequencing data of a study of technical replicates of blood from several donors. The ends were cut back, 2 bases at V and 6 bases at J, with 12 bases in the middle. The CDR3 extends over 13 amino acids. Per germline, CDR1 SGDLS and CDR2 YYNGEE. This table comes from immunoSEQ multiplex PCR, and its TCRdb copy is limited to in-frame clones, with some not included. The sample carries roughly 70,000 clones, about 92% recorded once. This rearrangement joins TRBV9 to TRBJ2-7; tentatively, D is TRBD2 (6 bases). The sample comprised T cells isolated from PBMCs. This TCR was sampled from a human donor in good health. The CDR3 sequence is CASSVGTLSEQYF. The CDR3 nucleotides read TGTGCCAGCAGCGTTGGGACTTTATCCGAGCAGTACTTC.